Sequencing of this T cell receptor beta chain was carried out in a study of OX40 agonist ivuxolimab in advanced cancers. Looking at the study overall: Ivuxolimab was a fully human IgG2 agonistic monoclonal antibody targeting the costimulatory receptor OX40 (CD134). Intravenous ivuxolimab was administered to patients every 2 weeks at six dose levels: 0.01, 0.1, 0.3, 1.5, 3 and 10 mg/kg. Of the roughly 50 dose-escalation patients, hepatocellular carcinoma was present in approximately 20, melanoma in roughly 15, renal cell carcinoma in 9 and head and neck cancer in 9. In the dose-escalation cohort, nearly 85% of patients were male, and the mean age was around 65 years with a range of roughly 20 to 85. Prior anti-PD-1, anti-PD-L1 or anti-CTLA-4 therapy was permitted, and 40% of dose-escalation patients had received checkpoint inhibitors. Three dose-escalation patients achieved partial responses, one with hepatocellular carcinoma and two with cutaneous melanoma. The point of sequencing TCRbeta in the periphery was to test whether ivuxolimab changed TCR sequence diversity and drove clonal T-cell expansion. The paper describes the monotherapy dose-escalation part (N = 52 patients) of the phase I trial of ivuxolimab. Results and caveats for the whole study, not just this receptor: After ivuxolimab, CD8+ T cells had more expanded clones than CD4+ T cells on average. Antigen specificity was not determined for the clonally expanded peripheral T cells. Low levels of normalized T-cell clonal expansion were also seen in some nonresponding patients. At doses from 0.1 to 3.0 mg/kg, clonal expansion was seen in both CD4+ and CD8+ blood T cells between baseline and week 6. In the 0.1-3.0 mg/kg groups, partial responders had among the lowest normalized peripheral clonal expansion, particularly in CD8+ T cells.

The trial excluded patients who had a history of autoimmune disease or were on systemic immunosuppression. In every dose cohort, peripheral blood was drawn for TCR sequencing at baseline, cycle 4 day 1, and cycle 7 day 1. The samples were drawn from a first-in-human, open-label, multicenter phase I dose-escalation trial of ivuxolimab. Adults with locally advanced or metastatic melanoma, renal cell carcinoma, hepatocellular carcinoma or head and neck squamous cell carcinoma were enrolled in the trial. Before TCR sequencing, CD4+ T cells and CD8+ T cells were sorted from peripheral blood as separate populations. To sequence the TCRbeta CDR3 region, genomic DNA was isolated from the sorted cells. TCRbeta CDR3 regions were sequenced using the immunoSEQ Assay. Not all clones reach the TCRdb copy of this immuneACCESS table, which keeps in-frame sequences only. Checked studies attribute under half of the gap to unresolved V genes and leave the rest unexplained. This sample holds just over 95,000 clones; 85% to 90% were observed only once. In total, the top ten clones hold roughly 0.16% of the sample.

There are 18 amino acids in the CDR3, from cysteine to phenylalanine inclusive. Only CDR3 DNA is held: 54 bases, read in frame from base 1. According to the germline V gene (reference sequence), CDR1 reads SGHNT and CDR2 reads YYREEE. V is clipped by 3 bases and J by 0 bases, and the sequence between their germline boundaries is 16 bases long. On this clone itself: The antigen it binds to is not known. The input lacks base qualities; no much larger clone sits a single base away.

The rearrangement combines TRBV5-4 with TRBJ2-6; 6 matching bases give a weak D call of TRBD2. This receptor was identified in an adult with an advanced solid tumor such as melanoma, head and neck, liver or kidney cancer. Here the sequenced sample was CD4+ or CD8+ T cells sorted from blood, taken in a trial of the OX40 agonist ivuxolimab. CDR3 loop: CASSSGTFSSSGANVLTF. The nucleotides are TGTGCCAGCAGCTCCGGGACTTTCTCGAGCTCTGGGGCCAACGTCCTGACTTTC.